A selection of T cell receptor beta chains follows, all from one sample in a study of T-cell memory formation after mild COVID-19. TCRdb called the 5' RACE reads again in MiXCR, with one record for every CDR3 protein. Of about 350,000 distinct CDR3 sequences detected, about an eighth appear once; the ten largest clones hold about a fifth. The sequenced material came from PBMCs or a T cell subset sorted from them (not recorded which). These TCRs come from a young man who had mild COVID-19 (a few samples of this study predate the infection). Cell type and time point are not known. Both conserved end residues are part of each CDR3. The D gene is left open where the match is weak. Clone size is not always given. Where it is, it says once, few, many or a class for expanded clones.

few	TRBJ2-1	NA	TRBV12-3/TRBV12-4	CASSFSVLGEQFF	TGTGCCAGCAGTTTTTCCGTGTTGGGTGAGCAGTTCTTC
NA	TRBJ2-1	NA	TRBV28	CASRWGTNNEQFF	TGTGCCAGCAGATGGGGCACGAACAATGAGCAGTTCTTC
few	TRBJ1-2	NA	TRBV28	CASSSGGATGYTF	TGTGCCAGCAGTTCGGGCGGGGCTACTGGCTACACCTTC
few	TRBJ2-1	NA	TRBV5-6	CASSLVTDSNLNEQFF	TGTGCCAGCAGCTTGGTTACGGACAGCAACCTCAATGAGCAGTTCTTC
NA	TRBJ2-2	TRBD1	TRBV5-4	CASSLRDRGRDGGELFF	TGTGCCAGCAGCTTGCGGGACAGGGGGCGCGATGGCGGGGAGCTGTTTTTT
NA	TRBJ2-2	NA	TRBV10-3	CAISENVGGGRNTGELFF	TGTGCCATCAGTGAGAACGTTGGTGGGGGAAGGAACACCGGGGAGCTGTTTTTT
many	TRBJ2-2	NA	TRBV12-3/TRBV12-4	CASSLGDTGELFF	TGTGCCAGCAGCTTAGGGGACACCGGGGAGCTGTTTTTT
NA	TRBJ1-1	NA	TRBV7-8	CASSLYQHAEAFF	TGTGCCAGCAGCCTTTACCAGCACGCTGAAGCTTTCTTT
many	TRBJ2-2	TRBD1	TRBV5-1	CASSWTGFTGELFF	TGCGCCAGCAGCTGGACAGGGTTCACCGGGGAGCTGTTTTTT
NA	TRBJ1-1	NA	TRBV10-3	CAISGAENTEAFF	TGTGCCATCAGTGGGGCGGAGAACACTGAAGCTTTCTTT
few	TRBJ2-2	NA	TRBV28	CASVRQGGTGELFF	TGTGCCAGCGTTAGACAGGGAGGAACCGGGGAGCTGTTTTTT
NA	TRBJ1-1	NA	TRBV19	CASSIFGARSTEAFF	TGTGCCAGTAGTATATTCGGGGCAAGGAGCACTGAAGCTTTCTTT
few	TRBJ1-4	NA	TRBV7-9	CASSPPGAGEKLFF	TGTGCCAGCAGCCCCCCGGGGGCTGGAGAAAAACTGTTTTTT
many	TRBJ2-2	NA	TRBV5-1	CASSYRAGELFF	TGCGCCAGCAGCTACAGGGCCGGGGAGCTGTTTTTT